This TCR beta chain was captured in a study of patients and donors after allogeneic stem cell transplantation (dated by TCRdb to 2018 to 2020). The V end loses 0 bases and the J end loses 4 bases, and a stretch of 10 bases separates them. In the germline V gene, CDR1 corresponds to MNHEY and CDR2 to SVGAGI. The CDR3, from cysteine to phenylalanine, totals 16 residues. The sequence is cut down to CDR3 DNA, 48 bases in frame from base 1. This clonotype was observed a handful of times. The antigen it binds to is not known. No qualities accompany the bases; no much larger clone lies one base away. Library method: RT-PCR. Sequencer: NextSeq 550. TCRdb reworked the public reads: Q25 trimming with fastp, MiXCR clone assembly, productive beta chains retained. Each entry merges the rows of one CDR3 protein and shows their most common DNA and genes. The sample records about a million distinct CDR3 sequences, 15% to 20% of which are singletons. The top ten hold approximately 5.9% of the sample.

The chain couples TRBV6-5 to TRBJ1-6; the D gene cannot be named for sure. This clonotype was sampled from a human donor who was either an allogeneic HSCT recipient or a stem cell or donor lymphocyte infusion donor (not recorded which). It is not recorded whose cells these are; they may come from a transplant donor. Sequenced sample: blood, either unsorted or a sorted T cell fraction (not recorded which). The DNA sequence is as follows: TGTGCCAGCAGTTACTCGGCCGACTTTTATAATTCACCCCTCCACTTT. Its protein is CASSYSADFYNSPLHF.